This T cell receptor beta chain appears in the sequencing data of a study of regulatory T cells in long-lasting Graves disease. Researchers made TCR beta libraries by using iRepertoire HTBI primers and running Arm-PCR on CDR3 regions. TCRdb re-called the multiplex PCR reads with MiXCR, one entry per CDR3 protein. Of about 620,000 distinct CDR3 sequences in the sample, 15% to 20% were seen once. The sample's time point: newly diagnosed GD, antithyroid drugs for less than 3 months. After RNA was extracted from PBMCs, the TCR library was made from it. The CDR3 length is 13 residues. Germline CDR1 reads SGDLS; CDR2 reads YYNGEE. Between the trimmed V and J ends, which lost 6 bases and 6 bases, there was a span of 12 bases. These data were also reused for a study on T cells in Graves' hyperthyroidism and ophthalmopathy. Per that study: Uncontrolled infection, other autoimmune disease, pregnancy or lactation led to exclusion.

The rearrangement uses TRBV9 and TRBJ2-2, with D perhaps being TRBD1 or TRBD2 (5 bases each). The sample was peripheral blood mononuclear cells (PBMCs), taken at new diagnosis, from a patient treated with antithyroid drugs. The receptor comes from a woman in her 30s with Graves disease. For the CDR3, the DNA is TGTGCCAGCACACTGAGAGGGGCCGGGGAGCTGTTTTTT. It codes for CASTLRGAGELFF.